Each of the 2 T cell receptor beta chains below was sequenced from the same sample in a study of T cell responses to AZD1222 COVID-19 vaccine. Using immunoSEQ multiplex PCR, the repertoire was profiled, and TCRdb retains in-frame clones only, with some absent. Among 130,000 or so clones listed, less than 95% were seen once. The source was peripheral blood, collected on day 0 of AZD1222 vaccination. The origin of the receptors is an adult in good health.

CDR3 protein: CASRPSGPLHTDTQYF. DNA for the CDR3: TGTGCCAGCAGACCTTCGGGGCCCCTTCACACAGATACGCAGTATTTT. The V and J genes are TRBV27 and TRBJ2-3; TRBD1 or TRBD2 may be the D gene (5 bases each). Looked up from germline, CDR1 is MNHEY and CDR2 is SMNVEV (reference sequence). Trimming left V 6 bases short and J 2 bases short, with 18 bases between. This CDR3 has 16 residues.

V is TRBV4-3 and J is TRBJ2-7; TRBD1 agrees at 7 bases. CDR3 length: 17 residues. Germline V gives CDR1 LGHNA, CDR2 YSLEER. The V gene end was trimmed by 2 bases and the J gene end by 0 bases; junction bases not matched to a gene: 10. This CDR3 reads CASSQLSPRQGSYEQYF. For the CDR3, the DNA is TGCGCCAGCAGCCAACTTTCCCCGCGACAGGGCTCCTACGAGCAGTACTTC.